These 16 T cell receptor beta chains share one sample of origin, sequenced in a study of response to subunit inactivated influenza vaccine. TCRdb re-derived calls from the RT-PCR reads in MiXCR, one entry per CDR3 protein. The table records around 750,000 distinct CDR3 sequences, roughly 20% of them present only once. This specimen was PBMCs from blood, taken 5 days after vaccination. These receptors originate from a man aged 45-60 years who received an inactivated influenza vaccine.

This clonotype was counted between two and nine times. In DNA, the CDR3 is TGTGCCAGCAGCTCCGGTTACGTCTACGAGCAGTACTTC. The encoded protein is CASSSGYVYEQYF. V is TRBV7-2 and J is TRBJ2-7; D is unresolved. V lost 4 bases to trimming and J lost 3 bases, with 10 bases between them. This CDR3 has 13 residues. CDR1 and CDR2 (germline): SGHTA, FQGNSA.

This chain links TRBV10-2 with TRBJ1-1; tentative D call: TRBD1 (6 bases). Germline CDR1 and CDR2: WSHSY and SAAADI. V lost 6 bases to trimming and J lost 5 bases, with 16 bases between them. This CDR3 is built from 14 residues. DNA for the CDR3: TGCGCCAGCAGCCAACAGGGAATGAGGACTGAAGCTTTCTTT. This sequence encodes CASSQQGMRTEAFF.

The V and J genes are TRBV18 and TRBJ2-7; 8 nucleotides align to TRBD1. With 3 bases clipped from V and 6 bases from J, the junction kept 4 bases outside the gene matches. CDR3 length equals 13 residues. CDR1 and CDR2 (germline): KGHSH, LQKENI. The CDR3 DNA sequence: TGTGCCAGCTCACCGGGACAGGTACGCGAGCAGTACTTC. Its protein is CASSPGQVREQYF. Based on the CDR3 plus reference TRBV18 and TRBJ2-7, the full variable domain is NAGVMQNPRHLVRRRGQEARLRCSPMKGHSHVYWYRQLPEEGLKFMVYLQKENIIDESGMPKERFSAEFPKEGPSILRIQQVVRGDSAAYFCASSPGQVREQYFGPGTRLTVT.

This clonotype has just one count. The gene calls are TRBV10-3 and TRBJ2-6; 9 bases agree with TRBD1. J lost 0 bases, V lost 4 bases, and 10 bases had no gene match. The CDR3 totals 19 residues. The germline gives CDR1 ENHRY, CDR2 SYGVKD. The DNA of the CDR3 is TGTGCCATCAGTGCCCTAGGGGGACAGGGAAACTCTGGGGCCAACGTCCTGACTTTC. Residues: CAISALGGQGNSGANVLTF.

The CDR3 nucleotides read TGCAGTGCCCGAGTGGCAACTAGCACAGATACGCAGTATTTT. This sequence encodes CSARVATSTDTQYF. The chain links TRBV20-1 to TRBJ2-3; no clear D gene. CDR3 length equals 14 residues. V dropped 6 bases and J dropped 0 bases, with 13 bases sitting between them. Germline V CDR1 and CDR2: DFQATT, SNEGSKA (reference sequence).

The J gene is TRBJ2-3, the V gene TRBV20-1; 9 bases are a match to TRBD2. Trimming removed 6 bases from V and 4 bases from J; junction bases left unmatched: 11. This CDR3 spans 15 amino acids. Looked up from germline, CDR1 is DFQATT and CDR2 is SNEGSKA (reference sequence). The CDR3 loop is CSATVLAGVADTQYF. CDR3 DNA: TGCAGTGCCACGGTATTAGCGGGAGTCGCAGATACGCAGTATTTT.

CDR3 protein: CATRAGAVNTGELFF. CDR3 nucleotides: TGTGCCACCCGAGCGGGGGCCGTGAACACCGGGGAGCTGTTTTTT. The V and J genes are TRBV10-3 and TRBJ2-2; 8 nucleotides agree with TRBD2. The length of the CDR3 is 15 residues. Trimming at V came to 10 bases and at J to 1 base, leaving 8 bases not matched to a gene. CDR1 is ENHRY and CDR2 is SYGVKD in the germline V gene.

V is TRBV20-1 and J is TRBJ1-1, with D perhaps TRBD1 (5 bases). The germline CDR1 and CDR2 sequences are DFQATT and SNEGSKA (reference sequence). V was cut by 7 bases and J by 10 bases, with 19 bases left in between. The CDR3 is 12 amino acids. The CDR3 DNA reads TGCAGTGGGTGGCAGGGAGTAATTGGAGCTTTCTTT. Its protein is CSGWQGVIGAFF.

This clonotype was found a few times. The rearrangement uses TRBV18 and TRBJ2-3; tentative D call: TRBD1 (5 bases). CDR3 length equals 15 residues. V shed 1 base and J shed 4 bases, with 12 bases lying between them. CDR1 KGHSH and CDR2 LQKENI come from the germline V gene. CDR3 sequence (DNA): TGTGCCAGCTCACCACGTCAGGGATCGTCAGATACGCAGTATTTT. As protein: CASSPRQGSSDTQYF.

This clonotype was seen only a few times. V gene TRBV10-2 combines with J gene TRBJ1-6; the match to TRBD1 covers 11 bases. The CDR3 runs 14 residues. Germline trimming cut 5 bases from V and 14 bases from J; bases unmatched to any gene: 8. Germline values: CDR1 WSHSY, CDR2 SAAADI. The CDR3 nucleotides are TGCGCCAGCAGTCCGGGACAGGGGGTAGGATCCCTCCACTTT. Translation: CASSPGQGVGSLHF.

In this sample, this clonotype turned up a few times. CDR3 coding DNA: TGTGCCAGCAGTTACCGCAGGGAGAACACCGGGGAGCTGTTTTTT. Its protein product is CASSYRRENTGELFF. V usage is TRBV6-5 and J usage is TRBJ2-2; a weak D match, TRBD1 (5 bases). The CDR3 runs to 15 residues. Trimming removed 2 bases from V and 1 base from J, with 8 bases in between. CDR1 and CDR2 from the germline V gene are MNHEY and SVGAGI.

This clonotype was recorded a few times. The CDR3 spells CASSLAGTVNSPLHF. In DNA form, the CDR3 reads TGTGCCAGCAGCTTAGCCGGGACAGTTAATTCACCCCTCCACTTT. The V call is TRBV11-2, the J call TRBJ1-6, with 7 bases fitting TRBD1. The CDR3 runs 15 residues. CDR1 and CDR2 (germline): SGHAT, FQNNGV. J was trimmed by 6 bases and V by 1 base; bases with no gene match: 3.

This chain joins TRBV20-1 and TRBJ2-3; D ambiguous. The germline CDR1 and CDR2 sequences are DFQATT and SNEGSKA (reference sequence). Between the trimmed V and J ends, which lost 6 bases and 2 bases, there was a span of 15 bases. This CDR3 is built from 14 residues. CDR3 region: CSAPDQAYTDTQYF. The DNA of the CDR3 is TGCAGTGCCCCTGACCAGGCCTACACAGATACGCAGTATTTT.

This clonotype was recorded many times. A much larger clone differs by one base, so this may be a read error. This chain uses TRBV9 with TRBJ2-5; D is possibly TRBD1 or TRBD2 (5 bases each). Germline CDR1 and CDR2: SGDLS and YYNGEE. V lost 0 bases and J 5 bases, leaving 5 bases between the germline ends. CDR3 size: 12 residues. CDR3 sequence: CASSVGGETQYF. DNA for the CDR3: TGTGCCAGCAGCGTAGGGGGGGAGACCCAGTACTTC.

This clonotype was recorded a few times. This chain uses TRBV20-1 with TRBJ2-1; D unresolved. The CDR3 covers 15 residues. V was shortened by 0 bases and J by 9 bases, with 18 bases between the two germline ends. Germline assignment: CDR1 DFQATT and CDR2 SNEGSKA (reference sequence). The CDR3 sequence is CSARDRRRSGGEQFF. Here the CDR3 DNA reads TGCAGTGCTAGAGATCGTCGCAGGTCAGGCGGTGAGCAGTTCTTC.

The J gene is TRBJ2-5, the V gene TRBV3-1; no clear D gene. There are 12 residues in the CDR3. Germline lookup yields CDR1 LGHDT and CDR2 YNNKEL (reference sequence). Deletions cut 1 base from V and 5 bases from J, with 5 bases between. CDR3 amino acids: CASSQVVETQYF. CDR3 DNA: TGTGCCAGCAGCCAAGTTGTGGAGACCCAGTACTTC.